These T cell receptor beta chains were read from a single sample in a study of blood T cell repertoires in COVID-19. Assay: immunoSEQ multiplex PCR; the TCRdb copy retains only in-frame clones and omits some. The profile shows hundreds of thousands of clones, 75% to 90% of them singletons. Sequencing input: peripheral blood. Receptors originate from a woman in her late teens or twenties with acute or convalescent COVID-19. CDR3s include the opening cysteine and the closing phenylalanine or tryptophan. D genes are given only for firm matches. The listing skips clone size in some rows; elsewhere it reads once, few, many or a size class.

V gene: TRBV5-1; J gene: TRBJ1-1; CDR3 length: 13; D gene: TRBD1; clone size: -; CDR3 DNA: TGCGCCAGCAGGGGGACAGGGGGCACTGAAGCTTTCTTT; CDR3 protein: CASRGTGGTEAFF
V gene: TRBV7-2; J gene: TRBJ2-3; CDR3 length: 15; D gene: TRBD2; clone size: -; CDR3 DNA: TGTGCCAGCAGCTTCTCCAGCGGGGGGGCAGATACGCAGTATTTT; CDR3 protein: CASSFSSGGADTQYF
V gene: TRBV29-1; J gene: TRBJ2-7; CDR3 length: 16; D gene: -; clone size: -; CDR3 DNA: TGCAGCGTTGAAGGGGGTCCGGAGGGTCGCTTGGACGAGCAGTACTTC; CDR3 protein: CSVEGGPEGRLDEQYF
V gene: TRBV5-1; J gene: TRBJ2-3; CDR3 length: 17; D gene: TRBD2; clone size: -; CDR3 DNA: TGCGCCAGCAGCTCCCAACGGAGCGGGGGTACCACAGATACGCAGTATTTT; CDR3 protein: CASSSQRSGGTTDTQYF
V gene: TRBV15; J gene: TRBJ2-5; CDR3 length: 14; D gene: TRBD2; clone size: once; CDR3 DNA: TGTGCCACCAGCGGTGCTAGCGGACAAGAGACCCAGTACTTC; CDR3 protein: CATSGASGQETQYF
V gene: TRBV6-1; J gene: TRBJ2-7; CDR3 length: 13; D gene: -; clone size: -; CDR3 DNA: TGTGCCAGCAGTGAAGCGAAGAGGTACGAGCAGTACTTC; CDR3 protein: CASSEAKRYEQYF
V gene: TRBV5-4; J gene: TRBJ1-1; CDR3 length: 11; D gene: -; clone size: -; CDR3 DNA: TGTGCCAGCAGGTTTGCAGGTGAAGCTTTCTTT; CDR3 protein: CASRFAGEAFF
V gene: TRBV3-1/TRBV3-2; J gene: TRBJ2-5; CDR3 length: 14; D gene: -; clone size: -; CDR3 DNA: TGTGCCAGCAGCCAAGGTGGGGGGCAAGAGACCCAGTACTTC; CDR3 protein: CASSQGGGQETQYF
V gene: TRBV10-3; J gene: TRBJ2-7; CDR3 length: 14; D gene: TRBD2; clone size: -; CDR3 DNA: TGTGCCATCAGTGCGGGGGGGCACAAGGACGAGCAGTACTTC; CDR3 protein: CAISAGGHKDEQYF
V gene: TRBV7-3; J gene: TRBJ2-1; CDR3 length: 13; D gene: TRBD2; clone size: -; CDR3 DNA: TGTGCCAGCACCCTTTCCCCCAATAGCGGGAAGTTCTTC; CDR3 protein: CASTLSPNSGKFF
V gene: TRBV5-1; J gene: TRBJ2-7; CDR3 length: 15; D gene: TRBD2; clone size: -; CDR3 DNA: TGCGCCAGCAGCTTAGGTTTGGGGGGGAACTACGAGCAGTACTTC; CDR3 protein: CASSLGLGGNYEQYF
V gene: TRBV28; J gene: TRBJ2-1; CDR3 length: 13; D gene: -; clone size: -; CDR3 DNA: TGTGCCAGCGGGTATGGGTCGGGCAATGAGCAGTTCTTC; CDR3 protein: CASGYGSGNEQFF
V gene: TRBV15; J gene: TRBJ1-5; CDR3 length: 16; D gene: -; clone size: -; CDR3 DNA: TGTGCCACCAGCAGAGTTCGGGGTTATAGCAATCAGCCCCAGCATTTT; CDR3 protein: CATSRVRGYSNQPQHF
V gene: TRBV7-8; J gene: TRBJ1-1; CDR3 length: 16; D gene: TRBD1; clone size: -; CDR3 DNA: TGTGCCAGCAGCTCGACAGGGGACCCTTTAAACACTGAAGCTTTCTTT; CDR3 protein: CASSSTGDPLNTEAFF
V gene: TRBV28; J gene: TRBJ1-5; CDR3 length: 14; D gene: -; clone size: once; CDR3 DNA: TGTGCCAGTATACCAACATCACCTTATCAGCCCCAGCATTTT; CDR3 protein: CASIPTSPYQPQHF
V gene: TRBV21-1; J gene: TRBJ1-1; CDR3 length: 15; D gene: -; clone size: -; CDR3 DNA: TGTGCCAGCAGCAAAGCGGGGAGGATAAACACTGAAGCTTTCTTT; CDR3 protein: CASSKAGRINTEAFF
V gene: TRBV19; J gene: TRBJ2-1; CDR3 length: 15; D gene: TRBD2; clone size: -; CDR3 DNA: TGTGCCAGTAGTTGGGGGGGGACCAGGATGGATGAGCAGTTCTTC; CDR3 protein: CASSWGGTRMDEQFF
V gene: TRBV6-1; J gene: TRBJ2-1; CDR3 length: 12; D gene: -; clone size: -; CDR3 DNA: TGTGCCAGCAGTGAAACCTATGGTGAGCAGTTCTTC; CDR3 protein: CASSETYGEQFF
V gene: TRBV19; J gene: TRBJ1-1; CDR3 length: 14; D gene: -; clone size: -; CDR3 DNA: TGTGCCAGTACCCTGCGGGGGACCCACACTGAAGCTTTCTTT; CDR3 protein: CASTLRGTHTEAFF
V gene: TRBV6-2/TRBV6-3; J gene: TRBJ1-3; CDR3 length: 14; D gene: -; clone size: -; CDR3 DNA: TGTGCCAGCAGTGCGAGGAACTCTGGAAACACCATATATTTT; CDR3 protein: CASSARNSGNTIYF
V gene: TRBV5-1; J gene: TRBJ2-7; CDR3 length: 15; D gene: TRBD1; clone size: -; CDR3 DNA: TGCGCCAGCAGCTTTGGACAGGGTATCGGGTACGAGCAGTACTTC; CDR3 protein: CASSFGQGIGYEQYF
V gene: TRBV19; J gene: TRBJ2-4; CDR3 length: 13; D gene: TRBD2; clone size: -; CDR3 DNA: TGTGGTAGCGGGGAACTAGCCAAAAACATTCAGTACTTC; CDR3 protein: CGSGELAKNIQYF
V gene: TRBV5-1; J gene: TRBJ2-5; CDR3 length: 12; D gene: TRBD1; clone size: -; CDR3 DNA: TGCGCCAGCGGATTGACAGGGGAGACCCAGTACTTC; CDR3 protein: CASGLTGETQYF
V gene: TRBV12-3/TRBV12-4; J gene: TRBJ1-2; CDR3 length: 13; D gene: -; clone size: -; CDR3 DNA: TGTGCCAGCAGTTATGGGACTGCGAATGGCTACACCTTC; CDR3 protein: CASSYGTANGYTF
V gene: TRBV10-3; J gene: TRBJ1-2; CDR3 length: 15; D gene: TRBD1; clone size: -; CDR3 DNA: TGTGCCATCAGGCCCGGGACAGGGAGTTTCTATGGCTTCACCTTC; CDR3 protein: CAIRPGTGSFYGFTF
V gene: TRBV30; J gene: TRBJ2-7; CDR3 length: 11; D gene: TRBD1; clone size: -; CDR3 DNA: TGTGCTTCGGACAGGGGCTACGAGCAGTACTTC; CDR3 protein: CASDRGYEQYF
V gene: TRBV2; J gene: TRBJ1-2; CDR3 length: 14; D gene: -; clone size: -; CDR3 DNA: TGTGCCAGCAGTGAAGCGCCGGAGAGCTATGGCTACACCTTC; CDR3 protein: CASSEAPESYGYTF
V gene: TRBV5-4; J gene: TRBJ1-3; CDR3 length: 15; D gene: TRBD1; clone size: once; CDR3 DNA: TGTGCCAGCAGCTCCCGTGAGACAGGGGGCCACACCATATATTTT; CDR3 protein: CASSSRETGGHTIYF
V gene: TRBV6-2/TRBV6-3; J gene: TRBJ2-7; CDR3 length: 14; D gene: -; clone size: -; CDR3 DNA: TGTGCCAGCAGTTTCCCTGGGCCGACCTACGAGCAGTACTTC; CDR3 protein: CASSFPGPTYEQYF
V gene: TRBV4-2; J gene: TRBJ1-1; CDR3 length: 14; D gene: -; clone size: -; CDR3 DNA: TGTGCCAGCAGCCTTGAGGTGTTGAACACTGAAGCTTTCTTT; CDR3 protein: CASSLEVLNTEAFF
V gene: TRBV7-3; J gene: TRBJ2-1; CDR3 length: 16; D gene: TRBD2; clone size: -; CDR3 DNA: TGTGCCAGCAGCATAGGTAACGAGCGGGGATACAATGAGCAGTTCTTC; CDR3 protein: CASSIGNERGYNEQFF
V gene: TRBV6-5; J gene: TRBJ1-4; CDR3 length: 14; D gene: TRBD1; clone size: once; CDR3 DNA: TGTGCCAGCAGTTCGACGACAGGGCATGAAAAACTGTTTTTT; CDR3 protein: CASSSTTGHEKLFF
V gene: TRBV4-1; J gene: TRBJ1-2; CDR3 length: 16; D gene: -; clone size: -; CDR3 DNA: TGCGCCAGCAGCCAAGAGACATATCCCCCCCTCTATGGCTACACCTTC; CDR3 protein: CASSQETYPPLYGYTF
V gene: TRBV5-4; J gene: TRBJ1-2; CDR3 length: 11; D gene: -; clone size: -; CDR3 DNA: TGTGCCAGCAGCTCGTACTATGGCTACACCTTC; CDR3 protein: CASSSYYGYTF
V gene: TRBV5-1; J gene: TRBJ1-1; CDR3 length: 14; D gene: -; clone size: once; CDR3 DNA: TGCGCCAGCAGCTTGTGGCAGGGGATGGCTGAAGCTTTCTTT; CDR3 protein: CASSLWQGMAEAFF
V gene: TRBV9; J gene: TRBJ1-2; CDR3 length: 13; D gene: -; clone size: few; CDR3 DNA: TGTGCCAGCAGCGATCGCCAGAACTATGGCTACACCTTC; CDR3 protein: CASSDRQNYGYTF
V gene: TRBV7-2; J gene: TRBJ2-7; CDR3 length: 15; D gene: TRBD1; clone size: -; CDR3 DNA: TGTGCCAGCAGCTCAGGCCCCGGGACAGTCTACGAGCAGTACTTC; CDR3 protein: CASSSGPGTVYEQYF
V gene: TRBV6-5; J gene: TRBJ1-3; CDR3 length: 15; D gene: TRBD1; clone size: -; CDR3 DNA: TGTGCCAGCAGGCGACAGGGCGGCTCTGGAAACACCATATATTTT; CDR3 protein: CASRRQGGSGNTIYF
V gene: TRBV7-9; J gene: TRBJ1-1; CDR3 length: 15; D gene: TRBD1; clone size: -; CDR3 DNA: TGTGCCAGCAGCTTATATCGGACAGGGTCCGCTGAAGCTTTCTTT; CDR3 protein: CASSLYRTGSAEAFF
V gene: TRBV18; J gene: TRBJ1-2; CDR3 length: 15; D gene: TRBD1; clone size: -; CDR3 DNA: TGTGCCAGCTCCCTCGACAGGGTAGCTAACTATGGCTACACCTTC; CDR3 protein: CASSLDRVANYGYTF
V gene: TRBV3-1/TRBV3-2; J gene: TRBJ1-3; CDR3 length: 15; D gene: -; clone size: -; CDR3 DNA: TGTGCCAGCAGCAGACTTGGGGGCGGGTCGGACACCATATATTTT; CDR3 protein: CASSRLGGGSDTIYF
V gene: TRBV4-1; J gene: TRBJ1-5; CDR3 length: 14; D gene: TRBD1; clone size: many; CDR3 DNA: TGCGCCAGCAGCCAAGAAACAGGGGGCAAGCCCCAGCATTTT; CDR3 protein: CASSQETGGKPQHF
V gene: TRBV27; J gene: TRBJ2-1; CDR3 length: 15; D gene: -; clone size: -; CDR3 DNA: TGTGCCAGCAGTTTAACCCAGAACTCCTACAATGAGCAGTTCTTC; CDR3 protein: CASSLTQNSYNEQFF
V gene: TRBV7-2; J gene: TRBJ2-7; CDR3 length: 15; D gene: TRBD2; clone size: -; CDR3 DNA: TGTGCCAGCAGCTTAGAAGCGGGGGGGCGCTACGAGCAGTACTTC; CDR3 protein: CASSLEAGGRYEQYF
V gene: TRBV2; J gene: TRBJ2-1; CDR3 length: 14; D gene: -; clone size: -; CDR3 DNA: TGTGCCAGCAGTGAAGCGCTTCAAGCGCTGGGTCGGTTCTTC; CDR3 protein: CASSEALQALGRFF
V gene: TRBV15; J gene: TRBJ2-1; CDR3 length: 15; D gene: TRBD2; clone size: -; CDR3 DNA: TGTGCCACCAGCGAGCGGGGGAGCTCCTACAATGAGCAGTTCTTC; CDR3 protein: CATSERGSSYNEQFF
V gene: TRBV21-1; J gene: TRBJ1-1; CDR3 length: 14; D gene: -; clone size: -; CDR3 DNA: TGTGCCAGCTCGTCGGTGCGAATGAACACTGAAGCTTTCTTT; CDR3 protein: CASSSVRMNTEAFF
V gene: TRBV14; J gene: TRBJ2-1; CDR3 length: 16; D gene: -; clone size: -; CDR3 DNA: TGTGCCAGCAGCCACCAGGGATCCTACCTATACAATGAGCAGTTCTTC; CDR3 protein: CASSHQGSYLYNEQFF
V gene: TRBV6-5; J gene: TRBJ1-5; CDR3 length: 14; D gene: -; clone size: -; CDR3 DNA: TGTGCCAGCAGTCCATTCAATAGCAATCAGCCCCAGCATTTT; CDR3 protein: CASSPFNSNQPQHF
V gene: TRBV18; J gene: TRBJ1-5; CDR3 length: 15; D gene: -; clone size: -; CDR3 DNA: TGTGCCAGCTCCCGGGTGGAAGGGGTCGGGCAGCCCCAGCATTTT; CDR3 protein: CASSRVEGVGQPQHF
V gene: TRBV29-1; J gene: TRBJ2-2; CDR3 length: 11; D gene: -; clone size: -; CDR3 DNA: TGCAGCGTCAGGGACACCGGGGAGCTGTTTTTT; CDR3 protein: CSVRDTGELFF
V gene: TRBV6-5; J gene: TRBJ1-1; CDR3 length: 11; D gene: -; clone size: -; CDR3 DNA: TGTGCCAGCAGCTCGAGTCTTGAGGCTTTCTTT; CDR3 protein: CASSSSLEAFF
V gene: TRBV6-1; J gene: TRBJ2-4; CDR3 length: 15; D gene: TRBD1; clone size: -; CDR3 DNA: TGTGCCAGCAGTGAAGGGACAGGGGGCGCCGGCATTCAGTACTTC; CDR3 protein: CASSEGTGGAGIQYF
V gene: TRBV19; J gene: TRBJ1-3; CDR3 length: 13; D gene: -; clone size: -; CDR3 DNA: TGTGCCACTCAGGGTATGGCTGGAAACACCATATATTTT; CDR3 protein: CATQGMAGNTIYF
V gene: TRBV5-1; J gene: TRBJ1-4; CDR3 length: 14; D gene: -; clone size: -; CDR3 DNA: TGCGCCAGCAGCTTGGGGTGGGCCTATGAAAAACTGTTTTTT; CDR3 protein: CASSLGWAYEKLFF